The source of this T cell receptor beta chain is a study of cytomegalovirus exposure and HLA in healthy donors. Study-wide results and caveats: Diagnosis of cytomegalovirus status made by the classifier reportedly showed high specificity and sensitivity. Rarity marked most TCR sequences, yet some public TCRs occurred in many donors.

This CDR3 contains 13 residues. Germline-derived CDR1 and CDR2 are SGHTA and FQGNSA. Measured with immunoSEQ multiplex PCR; TCRdb has only the in-frame clones, and not every one. The repertoire consists of tens of thousands of clones, with 90% occurring once and the leading ten covering approximately 1.1%. Remarks on this clone: Antigen: not known.

The genes are TRBV7-2 and TRBJ2-1; 7 bases are shared with TRBD1. Sequenced input: PBMCs. This receptor was identified in a man aged 18-30 years in good health and CMV-seronegative. CDR3 sequence: CGWARDRYNEQFF. CDR3 coding DNA: TGTGGGTGGGCCCGGGACAGATACAATGAGCAGTTCTTC.